This T cell receptor beta chain was recovered during a study of T cells in Graves' hyperthyroidism and ophthalmopathy. Study-level findings and limits: Model predictions of ophthalmopathy came a median around 6.5 months before onset.

The CDR3 regions of TCR beta were amplified from RNA transcripts. HTBI primers were the set used in a first-round RT-PCR of the TCR CDR3. Each CDR3 protein is one row after TCRdb ran MiXCR on the multiplex PCR reads. Here the sample spans a few hundred thousand distinct CDR3 sequences, approximately 14% being singletons. On this clonotype: The antigen is undetermined. One base away lies a much larger clone, so this may be a sequencing read error. It is likely a read error, because the conserved phenylalanine at the end of the CDR3 is missing.

This CDR3 comprises 19 residues. Trimming stripped 4 bases from V and 3 bases from J, with 27 bases between. Material for sequencing was blood. V usage is TRBV12-3 or TRBV12-4 and J usage is TRBJ2-5; D could derive from TRBD1 or TRBD2 (6 bases each). This TCR derives from a woman aged 25 to 39 with Graves' hyperthyroidism. CDR3: CASSSHNPQFSGAEETQYL. CDR3 nucleotide sequence: TGTGCCAGCAGTTCCCACAACCCACAGTTTTCGGGGGCGGAAGAGACCCAGTACCTC.